Listed below are T cell receptor beta chains from one sample, sequenced in a study of molecular identifiers for immune sequencing clone quantification. TCRdb used MiXCR to reprocess the PCR reads, holding one entry per CDR3 protein. This table has hundreds of thousands of distinct CDR3 sequences, less than 30% appearing once. The sequenced material came from naive CD8+ T cells from blood, with Jurkat cell RNA spiked in. The origin of the receptors is a human donor in good health. Some libraries in this study had Jurkat cell RNA spiked in. CDR3s include the opening cysteine and the closing phenylalanine or tryptophan. The order of the fields is V gene, J gene, D gene, clone size, CDR3 protein, CDR3 DNA. D genes are given only for firm matches. Clone sizes are given selectively: once, few, many, or a class where the clone is expanded.

TRBV7-2	TRBJ2-5	-	many	CASSLDTTSETQYF	TGTGCCAGCAGCTTAGATACTACCTCAGAGACCCAGTACTTC
TRBV15	TRBJ2-2	-	few	CATSSGINTGELFF	TGTGCCACCAGCAGCGGGATAAACACCGGGGAGCTGTTTTTT
TRBV14	TRBJ2-7	-	many	CASSHGAGEESYEQYF	TGTGCCAGCAGCCATGGAGCAGGGGAAGAGTCCTACGAGCAGTACTTC
TRBV6-1	TRBJ2-6	-	-	CASTDFSSGANVLTF	TGTGCCAGTACGGATTTCAGCTCTGGGGCCAACGTCCTGACTTTC
TRBV9	TRBJ2-1	TRBD2	-	CASSVSGDYNEQFF	TGTGCCAGCAGCGTCAGCGGGGACTACAATGAGCAGTTCTTC
TRBV10-2	TRBJ1-1	-	many	CASSSTRQNTEAFF	TGCGCCAGCAGTAGCACTCGGCAGAACACTGAAGCTTTCTTT
TRBV29-1	TRBJ2-7	-	many	CSALGQSYEQYF	TGCAGCGCTCTAGGACAGTCCTACGAGCAGTACTTC
TRBV4-3	TRBJ2-3	TRBD2	many	CASSATASGSTDTQYF	TGCGCCAGCAGCGCCACCGCTAGCGGGAGCACAGATACGCAGTATTTT
TRBV20-1	TRBJ1-3	-	few	CSASAEVGGNTIYF	TGCAGTGCTAGCGCCGAAGTGGGAGGAAACACCATATATTTT
TRBV20-1	TRBJ2-1	TRBD2	-	CSARDWGTSGIGEQFF	TGCAGTGCTAGAGATTGGGGGACTAGCGGGATCGGTGAGCAGTTCTTC
TRBV4-3	TRBJ1-5	TRBD1	-	CASSQDQRQGTRQPQHF	TGCGCCAGCAGCCAAGATCAGCGACAGGGAACAAGACAGCCCCAGCATTTT
TRBV29-1	TRBJ2-7	TRBD1	-	CSVDLSGGFSEQYF	TGCAGCGTTGATTTGTCAGGGGGCTTTAGCGAGCAGTACTTC
TRBV9	TRBJ2-3	TRBD2	-	CASSVLGTSGSYSTDTQYF	TGTGCCAGCAGCGTCCTTGGGACTAGCGGTAGCTATAGCACAGATACGCAGTATTTT
TRBV27	TRBJ1-2	TRBD1	-	CASTNTGGDSGYTF	TGTGCCAGCACGAACACAGGGGGCGACTCTGGCTACACCTTC
TRBV10-3	TRBJ2-1	-	few	CAINGDSSSYNEQFF	TGTGCCATCAATGGGGACTCGAGCTCCTACAATGAGCAGTTCTTC
TRBV12-3/TRBV12-4	TRBJ2-3	-	few	CASSTRWQIKDTQYF	TGTGCCAGCAGTACCCGGTGGCAAATAAAAGATACGCAGTATTTT
TRBV20-1	TRBJ2-7	TRBD1	-	CSAVGTESYEQYF	TGCAGTGCTGTCGGGACAGAGAGCTACGAGCAGTACTTC
TRBV24-1	TRBJ2-1	-	-	CATSDSPGSSYNEQSF	TGTGCCACCAGTGATAGCCCGGGGAGCTCCTACAATGAGCAGTCCTTC
TRBV29-1	TRBJ2-1	TRBD2	few	CSGGSGIRDEQFF	TGCAGCGGTGGTAGCGGGATCCGGGATGAGCAGTTCTTC
TRBV7-9	TRBJ1-1	-	-	CASSLVVAGVNTEAFF	TGTGCCAGCAGCTTAGTGGTCGCAGGGGTGAACACTGAAGCTTTCTTT
TRBV3-1	TRBJ2-7	-	few	CASSQETAGDWYEQYF	TGTGCCAGCAGCCAAGAAACGGCAGGGGATTGGTACGAGCAGTACTTC
TRBV5-6	TRBJ2-1	-	-	CASSFQGLSSYNEQFF	TGTGCCAGCAGCTTCCAGGGACTGAGCTCCTACAATGAGCAGTTCTTC
TRBV28	TRBJ2-7	-	-	CASTANTGYEQYF	TGTGCCAGCACCGCCAATACAGGCTACGAGCAGTACTTC
TRBV10-3	TRBJ1-2	-	few	CAISGIYGYTF	TGTGCCATCAGTGGAATCTATGGCTACACCTTC
TRBV14	TRBJ2-7	-	-	CASSQGFLSYYEQYF	TGTGCCAGCAGCCAAGGGTTCCTGTCTTACTACGAGCAGTACTTC
TRBV7-3	TRBJ2-1	TRBD2	few	CASSPGPPLAGAYNEQFF	TGTGCCAGCAGCCCAGGCCCGCCTCTAGCGGGAGCTTACAATGAGCAGTTCTTC
TRBV2	TRBJ2-5	-	few	CTSSEGTSSQETQYF	TGTACCAGCAGTGAAGGGACGAGCAGCCAAGAGACCCAGTACTTC
TRBV7-6	TRBJ2-7	TRBD1	many	CASSLDRGSWEQYF	TGTGCCAGCAGCTTAGACAGGGGCTCCTGGGAGCAGTACTTC
TRBV4-3	TRBJ2-1	-	-	CASSQDQASVFPNEQFF	TGCGCCAGCAGCCAAGACCAAGCTAGCGTTTTCCCCAATGAGCAGTTCTTC
TRBV7-6	TRBJ1-3	-	many	CASSLDGRTSSGNTIYF	TGTGCCAGCAGCTTAGACGGACGGACGAGCTCTGGAAACACCATATATTTT
TRBV30	TRBJ2-1	TRBD2	many	CAWNLAGGEEQFF	TGTGCCTGGAATCTAGCGGGAGGAGAGGAGCAGTTCTTC
TRBV30	TRBJ2-5	TRBD2	-	CAWSVGAGVETQYF	TGTGCCTGGAGTGTCGGAGCGGGAGTGGAGACCCAGTACTTC
TRBV7-9	TRBJ2-5	TRBD1	many	CASSSDRGGF	TGTGCCAGCAGCTCAGACAGGGGAGGCTTC
TRBV11-3	TRBJ2-7	TRBD2	-	CASRQDRDYSYEQYF	TGTGCCAGCAGACAGGACCGGGACTACTCCTACGAGCAGTACTTC
TRBV30	TRBJ2-7	-	many	CAWSVGPRAYEQYF	TGTGCCTGGAGTGTAGGACCACGGGCCTACGAGCAGTACTTC
TRBV6-2/TRBV6-3	TRBJ1-1	-	many	CASFGRTMNTEAFF	TGTGCCAGCTTTGGACGGACGATGAACACTGAAGCTTTCTTT
TRBV7-9	TRBJ2-5	-	-	CASSPPLARQETQYF	TGTGCCAGCAGCCCCCCACTAGCCCGACAAGAGACCCAGTACTTC
TRBV29-1	TRBJ1-2	TRBD1	-	CSVVDPDRTFNYGYTF	TGCAGCGTGGTTGACCCGGACAGGACCTTTAACTATGGCTACACCTTC
TRBV7-3	TRBJ2-4	TRBD2	once	CASSLFGGSSAAPSF	TGTGCCAGCAGCTTATTCGGCGGGAGTAGCGCCGCGCCGTCCTTC
TRBV3-1	TRBJ1-5	-	-	CASSQDLQSNQAQHF	TGTGCCAGCAGCCAAGATCTGCAGAGCAATCAGGCCCAGCATTTT
TRBV4-3	TRBJ2-7	-	few	CASSQDSRSSSYEQYF	TGCGCCAGCAGCCAAGATTCGCGGTCAAGCTCCTACGAGCAGTACTTC
TRBV20-1	TRBJ1-1	TRBD1	many	CSARDGTGVGAFF	TGCAGTGCTAGAGACGGGACAGGGGTAGGGGCTTTCTTT
TRBV13	TRBJ2-1	-	few	CASSGGVVTILPEQFF	TGTGCCAGCAGCGGAGGTGTTGTGACTATCCTCCCTGAGCAGTTCTTC
TRBV7-9	TRBJ2-7	-	-	CASSLEGQSYEQNF	TGTGCCAGCAGCTTAGAGGGGCAGTCCTACGAGCAGAACTTC
TRBV12-3/TRBV12-4	TRBJ2-5	TRBD1	few	CASRTAPFIGTGSQETQYF	TGTGCCAGCAGAACAGCCCCGTTTATAGGGACAGGATCCCAAGAGACCCAGTACTTC